This is a list of T cell receptor beta chains from one sample in a study of blood T cell repertoires in COVID-19. The method was immunoSEQ multiplex PCR; TCRdb's version includes in-frame clones alone and lacks a portion of them. The sample includes approximately 220,000 clones, roughly 85% of them seen just once. The sample comprised PBMCs or T cells enriched from blood (not recorded which). The receptors come from a man in his forties who had recovered from COVID-19. The CDR3 runs from the conserved cysteine through the conserved F or W. The D gene is left open where the match is weak. Where a row states a size, it is once, few, many or the class of an expanded clone; other rows omit it.

TGTGCCAGCAGCACGATACTGATACTAGCGGAGAACTACAATGAGCAGTTCTTC	CASSTILILAENYNEQFF	TRBV21-1	TRBJ2-1	-	-
TGTGCCAGCAGCCCGGGACTAGCAGGTACCTACGAGCAGTACTTC	CASSPGLAGTYEQYF	TRBV6-5	TRBJ2-7	TRBD2	-
TGTGCCAGTTTAATCCAGGGGTACACTGAAGCTTTCTTT	CASLIQGYTEAFF	TRBV2	TRBJ1-1	-	-
TGTGCCAGCAGCTTGGTTACGACAGGGATCACTGAAGCTTTCTTT	CASSLVTTGITEAFF	TRBV5-4	TRBJ1-1	TRBD1	-
TGTGCCAGCAGCCCTCTCGGCTACGAGCAGTACTTC	CASSPLGYEQYF	TRBV5-7	TRBJ2-7	-	-
TGTGCCAGTAGCGACAGGCTTAACACTGAAGCTTTCTTT	CASSDRLNTEAFF	TRBV19	TRBJ1-1	-	-
TGTGCCAGCACCATATCGGTTTCCTATGGCTACACCTTC	CASTISVSYGYTF	TRBV11-2	TRBJ1-2	-	-
TGCGCCAGCAGTCCTAGCGGGAGGGGGGCCTACGAGCAGTACTTC	CASSPSGRGAYEQYF	TRBV4-1	TRBJ2-7	TRBD2	-
TGTGCCAGCAGCCCCCTAGGACAGGGTCGGGCCGGGGAGCTGTTTTTT	CASSPLGQGRAGELFF	TRBV14	TRBJ2-2	TRBD1	-
TGTGCCAGCAGCTTAGGGCGGGGTCCAGATACGCAGTATTTT	CASSLGRGPDTQYF	TRBV11-3	TRBJ2-3	-	few
TGTGCCAGCAGCTTTTGGACAGGGGGTAACTATGGCTACACCTTC	CASSFWTGGNYGYTF	TRBV7-9	TRBJ1-2	TRBD1	-
TGTGCCTACTCTCCCCCCTGGGCTAGCGGAAGCACAGATACGCAGTATTTT	CAYSPPWASGSTDTQYF	TRBV7-9	TRBJ2-3	TRBD2	-
TGTGCCAGCAGCCTGACAGGGACCCATGGCTACACCTTC	CASSLTGTHGYTF	TRBV7-2	TRBJ1-2	TRBD1	-
TGTGCCAGCACGATCGGGACAGTTCATTCCACTGAAGCTTTCTTT	CASTIGTVHSTEAFF	TRBV2	TRBJ1-1	TRBD1	-
TGTGCCAGCAGCTTGGGACACAGTTACGAGCAGTACTTC	CASSLGHSYEQYF	TRBV7-3	TRBJ2-7	-	-
TGTGCCAGTAGTACCGACAGGGTGGATGAAAAACTGTTTTTT	CASSTDRVDEKLFF	TRBV19	TRBJ1-4	TRBD1	-
TGTGCCAGCAGTTTTGGACAGGGAGGGACTGAAGCTTTCTTT	CASSFGQGGTEAFF	TRBV27	TRBJ1-1	TRBD1	few
TGCAGTGCTAGTTCCGGGACAAACTCCTACGAGCAGTACTTC	CSASSGTNSYEQYF	TRBV20-1	TRBJ2-7	-	-
TGTGCCAGCAGCTCATCCTTTAGGGACAGGGATGGCTACACCTTC	CASSSSFRDRDGYTF	TRBV7-2	TRBJ1-2	TRBD1	-
TGTGCCAGCAGCTTTCGGGTGGGGCAGGGGGCGCATGGCTACACCTTC	CASSFRVGQGAHGYTF	TRBV5-8	TRBJ1-2	TRBD1	-
TGTGCCAGCAGTGAGCGACTAGCGGGAGGGTCGAACACCGGGGAGCTGTTTTTT	CASSERLAGGSNTGELFF	TRBV6-1	TRBJ2-2	TRBD2	-
TGTGCCAGTAGTCCGATACAGGGTCCAAATAATTCACCCCTCCACTTT	CASSPIQGPNNSPLHF	TRBV19	TRBJ1-6	-	-
TGTGCCAGCAGCTTAGAGGGTGGCAATCAGCCCCAGCATTTT	CASSLEGGNQPQHF	TRBV5-4	TRBJ1-5	-	-
TGTGCCAGCAGCTTAGTTCCGACAGAGTATGGCTACACCTTC	CASSLVPTEYGYTF	TRBV7-2	TRBJ1-2	-	-
TGCGCCAGCAGCCCATTGATTGGAGCTAATGAAAAACTGTTTTTT	CASSPLIGANEKLFF	TRBV5-1	TRBJ1-4	-	-
TGTGCCAGTAGTATAGTAGAGGGAGGGGGACACTTTTGGAGCAATCAGCCCCAGCATTTT	CASSIVEGGGHFWSNQPQHF	TRBV19	TRBJ1-5	-	once
TGTGCCAGCAGCAGGACAGGGTACGAGCAGTACTTC	CASSRTGYEQYF	TRBV27	TRBJ2-7	TRBD1	-
TGCGCCAGCAGCCGAGAAGGGAGTTCCGCCTACGAGCAGTACTTC	CASSREGSSAYEQYF	TRBV4-3	TRBJ2-7	-	-
TGTGCCATCCGGGAGCGGGAGGGACACCTATATTTCCCATGGGAGCAGTTCTTC	CAIREREGHLYFPWEQFF	TRBV3-1/TRBV3-2	TRBJ2-1	TRBD2	-
TGCGCCAGCAGCCCCACCCCCAACAGGGGGCGCGGGGCTTTCTTT	CASSPTPNRGRGAFF	TRBV4-1	TRBJ1-1	TRBD1	-
TGTGCCAGCAGCTCCCGACTAGCGGGAGGGCCACCAGATACGCAGTATTTT	CASSSRLAGGPPDTQYF	TRBV11-2	TRBJ2-3	TRBD2	once
TGTGCCAGCAGCCAAGATACGGGGGTTAACCAGCCCCAGCATTTT	CASSQDTGVNQPQHF	TRBV3-1/TRBV3-2	TRBJ1-5	-	-
TGTGCCAGCAGCCGAATCGCAGGGGATTTTCAGCCCCAGCATTTT	CASSRIAGDFQPQHF	TRBV7-8	TRBJ1-5	-	-
TGTGCCAGCAGTGTAGGGGTTTTCAATGAGCAGTTCTTC	CASSVGVFNEQFF	TRBV25-1	TRBJ2-1	-	-
TGCGCCACGCAGGGGGGTCAGGGCTACACCTTC	CATQGGQGYTF	TRBV10-2	TRBJ1-2	TRBD1	few
TGTGCCAGCAGCCCCGAGTGGCGGGAGGGCCTTTGGGCCGGGGAGCTGTTTTTT	CASSPEWREGLWAGELFF	TRBV7-2	TRBJ2-2	TRBD2	-
TGTGCCAGCAGTGAAGAGGACAGGGGGCGCGGCTATGGCTACACCTTC	CASSEEDRGRGYGYTF	TRBV6-1	TRBJ1-2	TRBD1	-
TGTGCCAGCAGCTACTTAGCGGGAGAGAACACAGATACGCAGTATTTT	CASSYLAGENTDTQYF	TRBV7-2	TRBJ2-3	TRBD2	-
TGTGCCAGCAGCCAGAGTAGCGGGCCTTCCTACGAGCAGTACTTC	CASSQSSGPSYEQYF	TRBV5-4	TRBJ2-7	TRBD2	-
TGTGCCAGCAGTTTAGTAACGGGTGGCTACACCTTC	CASSLVTGGYTF	TRBV28	TRBJ1-2	-	-
TGTGCCATTTGGACAGGGGGCGTTAATTGCGACGAGCAGTACTTC	CAIWTGGVNCDEQYF	TRBV24-1	TRBJ2-7	TRBD1	-
TGTGCCAGCAGCTTAGAGGAAACAGGGGGCCGGGGCTACACCTTC	CASSLEETGGRGYTF	TRBV7-2	TRBJ1-2	TRBD1	few
TGTGCCAGCAGCCAAGATCTTGGGGGCGCCGAGTTCGCTTTCTTT	CASSQDLGGAEFAFF	TRBV4-2	TRBJ1-1	-	-
TGTGCCAGCTCACGGGGAGACAATGAGCAGTTCTTC	CASSRGDNEQFF	TRBV18	TRBJ2-1	-	-